These T cell receptor beta chains were read from a single sample in a study of regulatory T cells in long-lasting Graves disease. TCRdb reprocessed the multiplex PCR reads with MiXCR, giving one entry per CDR3 protein. This sample has about half a million distinct CDR3 sequences, with less than 25% found just once. The input for sequencing was peripheral blood mononuclear cells (PBMCs), taken when the disease was refractory, from a patient treated with antithyroid drugs. These receptors all come from a female donor with Graves disease. Both conserved end residues are part of each CDR3. Fields, in order: clone size, J gene, CDR3 length, V gene, D gene, CDR3 DNA, CDR3 protein. D genes are given only for firm matches. Only some rows state a clone size, as once, few, many or a class for expanded clones.

. | TRBJ2-2 | 16 | TRBV20-1 | TRBD1 | TGCAGTGCTAGAAAGGCGACGACAGGGGGCTTCAGGGAGCTGTTTTTT | CSARKATTGGFRELFF
few | TRBJ2-1 | 15 | TRBV15 | TRBD2 | TGTGCCACCAGACTAGCGGGAGGGCCTTCGCATGAGCAGTTCTTC | CATRLAGGPSHEQFF
. | TRBJ1-1 | 14 | TRBV19 | . | TGTACCAGTACCATGAGTGGGCGCGGCACTGAAGCTTTCTTT | CTSTMSGRGTEAFF
many | TRBJ2-2 | 16 | TRBV12-3/TRBV12-4 | TRBD2 | TGTGCCAGCAGTTCTCTAGCGGGGGCTAACACCGGGGAGCTGTTTTTT | CASSSLAGANTGELFF
. | TRBJ2-1 | 16 | TRBV28 | TRBD2 | TGTGCCAGCAGTCTAGGCGCTAGCGGGAGCTACAATGAGCAGTTCTTC | CASSLGASGSYNEQFF
. | TRBJ1-4 | 16 | TRBV9 | . | TGTGCCAGCAGCCCCCTGGAGGGAGGAGCTAATGAAAAACTGTTTTTT | CASSPLEGGANEKLFF
many | TRBJ2-5 | 13 | TRBV6-1 | TRBD1 | TGTGCCAGCAGTGGCCGACAGGGCGAGACCCAGTACTTC | CASSGRQGETQYF
many | TRBJ1-5 | 14 | TRBV9 | . | TGTGCCAGCAGCGTAGATGGATCCAATCAGCCCCAGCATTTT | CASSVDGSNQPQHF
many | TRBJ2-7 | 14 | TRBV12-3/TRBV12-4 | . | TGTGCCAGCAGAACAGGGGGGGCGTCCTACGAGCAGTACTTC | CASRTGGASYEQYF
many | TRBJ1-2 | 14 | TRBV19 | . | TGTGCCAGTAGTACCCGCCAGGGCAGCTATGGCTACACCTTC | CASSTRQGSYGYTF
many | TRBJ2-7 | 15 | TRBV28 | . | TGTGCCAGCACTTACGATTCGGGACAATCCTACGAGCAGTACTTC | CASTYDSGQSYEQYF
few | TRBJ2-5 | 13 | TRBV20-1 | . | TGCAGTGCTCGCTATGGACAGCAAGAGACCCAGTACTTC | CSARYGQQETQYF
many | TRBJ1-4 | 11 | TRBV29-1 | . | TGCAGCGTCCGCAGTAATGAAAAACTGTTTTTT | CSVRSNEKLFF
many | TRBJ2-5 | 13 | TRBV6-2/TRBV6-3 | . | TGTGCCAGCAGTTGGGAGGTGGAAGAGACCCAGTACTTC | CASSWEVEETQYF
. | TRBJ1-1 | 15 | TRBV19 | . | TGTGCCAGTAGTATTGGGTTTACAACGAACACTGAAGCTTTCTTT | CASSIGFTTNTEAFF
. | TRBJ2-7 | 11 | TRBV14 | TRBD2 | TGTGCCAGCAGCTCGGGACTAGGATGCTCATTC | CASSSGLGCSF
few | TRBJ1-1 | 14 | TRBV12-3/TRBV12-4 | . | TGTGCCAGCAGCGTCGGGGTCGTGAACACTGAAGCTTTCTTT | CASSVGVVNTEAFF
. | TRBJ2-7 | 13 | TRBV24-1 | . | TGTGCCACCAGTGATCAAACAGTTGAGGGGCAGTACTTC | CATSDQTVEGQYF
few | TRBJ1-5 | 17 | TRBV7-8 | . | TGTGCCAGCAGCTCCCGTCGACAGGTGTTGAGCAATCAGCCCCAGCATTTT | CASSSRRQVLSNQPQHF
. | TRBJ1-1 | 14 | TRBV30 | TRBD1 | TGTGCCTGGACCCGGGACAGTCCCCCAGGTGAAGCTTTCTTT | CAWTRDSPPGEAFF
. | TRBJ2-7 | 15 | TRBV7-9 | TRBD2 | TGTGCCAGCAGCCCCCTAGCGGGTGGGGCCTACGAGCAGTACTTC | CASSPLAGGAYEQYF
. | TRBJ2-7 | 14 | TRBV3-1 | TRBD1 | TGTGCCAGCAGCCGGGGACAGGAGAACTACGAGCAGTACTTC | CASSRGQENYEQYF
many | TRBJ1-5 | 13 | TRBV19 | . | TGTGCCAGTACCCAATATAGCAATCAGCCCCAGCATTTT | CASTQYSNQPQHF
few | TRBJ1-5 | 14 | TRBV6-2/TRBV6-3 | TRBD1 | TGTGCCAGCAGTGACGGGACAGGTGCCCAGCCCCAGCATTTT | CASSDGTGAQPQHF
. | TRBJ2-1 | 15 | TRBV11-2 | TRBD2 | TGTGCCAGCAGCGCGACTAGCGGGGGGGACAATGAGCAGTTCTTC | CASSATSGGDNEQFF
. | TRBJ2-3 | 16 | TRBV7-3 | TRBD2 | TGTGCCAGCAGCTCCACCGGACTAGCGACCACAGATACGCAGTATTTT | CASSSTGLATTDTQYF
. | TRBJ2-1 | 11 | TRBV28 | . | TGTGCCAGCAGGATTTCCAATGAGCAGTTCTTC | CASRISNEQFF
. | TRBJ2-3 | 13 | TRBV11-2 | . | TGTGCCAGCAGCCCGATCGGGGGAGATACGCAGTATTTT | CASSPIGGDTQYF
many | TRBJ1-1 | 11 | TRBV29-1 | . | TGCAGCGTTGTAGTGAACACTGAAGCTTTCTTT | CSVVVNTEAFF
. | TRBJ1-4 | 13 | TRBV20-1 | . | TGCAGTGCTAGAGAGAGCCGGAATGAAAAACTGTTTTTT | CSARESRNEKLFF
many | TRBJ1-1 | 17 | TRBV7-2 | TRBD1 | TGTGCCAGCAGCTTAGGGGGGGACAGGGGACCGAACACTGAAGCTTTCTTT | CASSLGGDRGPNTEAFF
. | TRBJ1-1 | 13 | TRBV3-1 | . | TGTGCCAGCAGCCAAGGGGGGGGAGGTGAAGCTTTCTTT | CASSQGGGGEAFF